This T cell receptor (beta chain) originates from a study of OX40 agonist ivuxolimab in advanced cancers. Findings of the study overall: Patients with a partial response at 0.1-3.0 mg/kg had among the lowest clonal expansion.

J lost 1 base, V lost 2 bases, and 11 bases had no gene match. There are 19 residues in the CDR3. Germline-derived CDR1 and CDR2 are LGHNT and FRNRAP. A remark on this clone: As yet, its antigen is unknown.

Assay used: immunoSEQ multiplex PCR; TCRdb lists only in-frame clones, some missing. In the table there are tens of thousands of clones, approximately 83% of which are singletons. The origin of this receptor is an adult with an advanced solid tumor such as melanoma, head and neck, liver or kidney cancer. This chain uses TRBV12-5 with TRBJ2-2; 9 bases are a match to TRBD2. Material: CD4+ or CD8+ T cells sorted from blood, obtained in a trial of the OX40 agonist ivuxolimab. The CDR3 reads CASGLRGREGVGNTGELFF. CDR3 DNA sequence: TGTGCTAGTGGTTTGCGGGGGCGGGAGGGCGTCGGGAACACCGGGGAGCTGTTTTTT.